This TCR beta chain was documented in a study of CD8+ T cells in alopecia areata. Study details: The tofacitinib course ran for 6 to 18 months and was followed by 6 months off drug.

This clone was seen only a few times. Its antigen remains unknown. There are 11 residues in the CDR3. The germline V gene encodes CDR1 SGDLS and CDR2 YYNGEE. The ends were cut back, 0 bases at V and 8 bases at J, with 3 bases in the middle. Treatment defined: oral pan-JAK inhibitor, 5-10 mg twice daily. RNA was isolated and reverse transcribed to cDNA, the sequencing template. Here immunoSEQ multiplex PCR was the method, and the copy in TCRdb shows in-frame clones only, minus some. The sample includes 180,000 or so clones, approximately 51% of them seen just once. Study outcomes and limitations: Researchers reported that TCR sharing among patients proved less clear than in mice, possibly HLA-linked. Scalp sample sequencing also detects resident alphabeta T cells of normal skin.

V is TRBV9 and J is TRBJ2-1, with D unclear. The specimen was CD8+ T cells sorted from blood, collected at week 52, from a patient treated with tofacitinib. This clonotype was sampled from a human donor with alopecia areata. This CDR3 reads CASSVAHEQFF. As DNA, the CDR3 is TGTGCCAGCAGCGTAGCCCATGAGCAGTTCTTC.